This T cell receptor (beta chain) was recorded in a study of technical replicates of blood from a handful of donors. This clone was counted a single time. This CDR3 has 15 amino acids. Germline trimming cut 1 base from V and 3 bases from J; bases unmatched to any gene: 2. The germline CDR1 and CDR2 sequences are SGHRS and YFSETQ. Assay: immunoSEQ multiplex PCR; the TCRdb copy retains only in-frame clones and omits some. The sample lists about 49,000 clones; 92% were seen once. This receptor was identified in a human donor in good health. Some clones in this sample may be carry-over from other donors' samples. The specimen sequenced was PBMCs. The genes are TRBV5-1 and TRBJ2-1; 9 bases are a match to TRBD2. In nucleotides, the CDR3 is TGCGCCAGCAGCTTGAAACTAGCGGGCTACAATGAGCAGTTCTTC. Translating it yields CASSLKLAGYNEQFF.